The clone carrying this T cell receptor beta chain was counted at least ten times. As yet, its antigen is unknown. Germline assignment: CDR1 SGHTA and CDR2 FQGNSA. The CDR3 is 14 residues long. Trimming pared 2 bases from V and 5 bases from J, leaving 13 bases between. These data are taken from a study of T cell repertoires in cytomegalovirus infection. TCRdb re-analysed the reads in MiXCR, keeping a single row per CDR3 protein. The sample has 110,000 to 150,000 distinct CDR3 sequences, more than 25% seen once. The sample here was CD8+ T cells from cultured PBMCs, taken from culture after CMV antigen stimulation. This receptor was taken from a human donor in good health (CMV status not recorded). Some clones in this sample may be carry-over from other donors' samples. The chain links TRBV7-2 to TRBJ2-7, with D possibly being TRBD1 or TRBD2 (6 bases each). The CDR3, as DNA: TGTGCCAGCAGCTTAAGGGGGGCCCAGCACGAGCAGTACTTC. Its protein product is CASSLRGAQHEQYF.